Listed here are 15 T cell receptor beta chains from one sample, sequenced in a study of T-cell memory formation after mild COVID-19 (dated by TCRdb to the early 2020s). Preparation of the library involved 5' RACE. The sequencing machine was an Illumina NovaSeq 6000. TCRdb ran its own pipeline on the public reads, namely fastp trimming at Q25 and MiXCR clone calling, and kept in-frame beta chains. Rows with a matching CDR3 protein are joined into one entry that keeps the most common DNA and genes. In all, the sample holds around 30,000 distinct CDR3 sequences, and roughly 12% of those were seen once. Clones ranked in the top ten supply around 15% of the sample. Specimen: PBMCs or a T cell subset sorted from them (not recorded which). Every receptor here comes from an adult woman who had mild COVID-19 (a few samples of this study predate the infection). The sample titles of this study are shuffled in the database, so cell type and time point are left out; the donor was told from shared clones.

This clonotype was found many times. The genes are TRBV9 and TRBJ2-1; TRBD2 matches 7 bases. The trim removed 0 bases at V and 3 bases at J, leaving 3 bases unmatched. This CDR3 has 15 amino acids. CDR1 is SGDLS and CDR2 is YYNGEE in the germline V gene. The CDR3 reads CASSVEGLYYNEQFF. The CDR3 DNA sequence: TGTGCCAGCAGCGTAGAGGGACTATACTACAATGAGCAGTTCTTC.

This clonotype was recorded many times. The chain combines TRBV7-2 with TRBJ2-1; 12 nucleotides match TRBD2. Germline loops: CDR1 SGHTA, CDR2 FQGNSA. J lost 7 bases, V lost 2 bases, and 12 bases had no gene match. The length of the CDR3 is 18 residues. The CDR3 is CASSLQLRLAGDINEQFF. CDR3 nucleotides: TGTGCCAGCAGCTTACAACTTAGACTAGCGGGAGATATAAATGAGCAGTTCTTC.

This clonotype was seen ten or more times. V and J are TRBV5-1 and TRBJ1-1; D is ambiguous. CDR1 SGHRS and CDR2 YFSETQ come from the germline V gene. The CDR3 is made up of 14 amino acids. V lost 0 bases and J 1 base, leaving 7 bases between the germline ends. In nucleotides, the CDR3 is TGCGCCAGCAGCTTGGCCGAGGGGAACACTGAAGCTTTCTTT. It translates to CASSLAEGNTEAFF.

Notes on this clonotype: A much more abundant neighbour one base away suggests this may be a read error. CDR3 sequence reads: CASSSGLTGGNIQYF. For the CDR3, the DNA is TGTGCCAGCAGCTCCGGGCTAACGGGGGGAAACATTCAGTACTTC. J is TRBJ2-4 and V is TRBV7-9, with 7 bases matching TRBD2. CDR1 SEHNR and CDR2 FQNEAQ come from the germline V gene (reference sequence). The trim removed 4 bases at V and 6 bases at J, leaving 9 bases unmatched. The CDR3 spans 15 residues.

This chain uses TRBV9 with TRBJ2-7; D call uncertain. V lost 3 bases to trimming and J lost 0 bases, with 7 bases between them. There are 13 residues in the CDR3. Germline V lookup: CDR1 SGDLS, CDR2 YYNGEE. CDR3 sequence (DNA): TGTGCCAGCAGCGAGCGAAGCTCCTACGAGCAGTACTTC. Translation gives CASSERSSYEQYF. The full variable domain, with the rest looked up from reference TRBV9 and TRBJ2-7, is DSGVTQTPKHLITATGQRVTLRCSPRSGDLSVYWYQQSLDQGLQFLIQYYNGEERAKGNILERFSAQQFPDLHSELNLSSLELGDSALYFCASSERSSYEQYFGPGTRLTVT.

This clonotype was picked up many times. The V and J genes are TRBV12-3 or TRBV12-4 and TRBJ2-1; D assignment may be TRBD1 or TRBD2 (6 bases each). Trimming pared 2 bases from V and 9 bases from J, leaving 11 bases between. CDR3 length equals 13 residues. The CDR3 loop reads CASSLRGAGEQFF. The CDR3 DNA reads TGTGCCAGCAGTTTAAGGGGGGCGGGTGAGCAGTTCTTC.

This clonotype was seen many times. The J gene is TRBJ2-1, the V gene TRBV4-1; the match to TRBD1 covers 8 bases. With 3 bases clipped from V and 8 bases from J, the junction kept 9 bases outside the gene matches. There are 15 residues in the CDR3. The V gene's germline CDR1 is MGHRA and CDR2 YSYEKL. Here the CDR3 DNA reads TGCGCCAGCAGCCAGAAGGGGACAGGCCCCGATGAGCAGTTCTTC. It codes for CASSQKGTGPDEQFF.

This clonotype was seen repeatedly, ten times or more. This rearrangement joins TRBV6-6 to TRBJ2-7; 10 bases map to TRBD2. Germline assignment: CDR1 MNHNY and CDR2 SVGAGI (reference sequence). The V segment lost 2 bases and the J segment 8 bases; nucleotides outside the gene matches: 3. CDR3 length: 13 amino acids. CDR3 in DNA: TGTGCCAGCAGTTACGCTAGCGGGGGTCAGCAGTACTTC. Its translation is CASSYASGGQQYF.

This clonotype appeared many times. This chain uses TRBV16 with TRBJ1-4; D gene uncertain. The germline CDR1 and CDR2 sequences are KGHSY and FQNENV. The germline V and J ends were trimmed by 0 bases and 7 bases, with 12 bases remaining between them. This CDR3 is built from 15 residues. CDR3: CASSQSGRKGEKLFF. Here the CDR3 DNA reads TGTGCCAGCAGCCAATCCGGGAGGAAAGGTGAAAAACTGTTTTTT.

This clonotype was picked up many times. The genes are TRBV7-8 and TRBJ1-2; D unresolved. Germline V CDR1 and CDR2: SGHVS, FQNEAQ. Trimming left V 2 bases short and J 1 base short, with 11 bases between. The CDR3 totals 15 residues. The CDR3 sequence is CASSLRKDYNYGYTF. In nucleotides, the CDR3 is TGTGCCAGCAGCTTAAGGAAAGACTATAACTATGGCTACACCTTC. Filled out from reference TRBV7-8 and TRBJ1-2, the complete variable domain reads GAGVSQSPRYKVAKRGQDVALRCDPISGHVSLFWYQQALGQGPEFLTYFQNEAQLDKSGLPSDRFFAERPEGSVSTLKIQRTQQEDSAVYLCASSLRKDYNYGYTFGSGTRLTVV.

This clonotype was picked up many times. The genes are TRBV3-1 and TRBJ1-5; tentatively, D is TRBD1 (5 bases). V was trimmed by 4 bases and J by 3 bases, leaving 16 bases between them. Germline CDR1 is LGHDT and CDR2 is YNNKEL (reference sequence). The CDR3 is 16 residues long. In nucleotides, the CDR3 is TGTGCCAGCAGCCCCGCCCAGGGTTGGTACAATCAGCCCCAGCATTTT. Amino acids: CASSPAQGWYNQPQHF.

The sample holds many counts of this clonotype. V is TRBV20-1 and J is TRBJ2-5; D is uncertain. V lost 6 bases and J lost 4, with 12 bases in between. The CDR3 totals 12 residues. Germline CDR1 reads DFQATT; CDR2 reads SNEGSKA (reference sequence). The CDR3, as DNA: TGCAGTGCGACCAACCGAAGAGAGACCCAGTACTTC. The encoded protein is CSATNRRETQYF.

This clonotype is termed medium-sized. V is TRBV7-9 and J is TRBJ1-1, with TRBD1 identical over 8 bases. From germline, CDR1 is SEHNR and CDR2 FQNEAQ (reference sequence). With 2 bases clipped from V and 4 bases from J, the junction kept 6 bases outside the gene matches. The CDR3 loop spans 15 amino acids. In DNA, the CDR3 is TGTGCCAGCAGCTTACCGACGGACAGGGCCACTGAAGCTTTCTTT. This encodes CASSLPTDRATEAFF.

In its sample, this clonotype was seen many times. V is TRBV6-5 and J is TRBJ1-5, with D possibly TRBD1 on 5 matching bases. The CDR3 contains 13 residues. V dropped 7 bases and J dropped 1 base, with 8 bases sitting between them. Looked up from germline, CDR1 is MNHEY and CDR2 is SVGAGI. The CDR3: CASTRGSNQPQHF. CDR3 coding DNA: TGTGCCAGCACCCGGGGGAGCAATCAGCCCCAGCATTTT.

This clonotype was counted ten times or more. The chain combines TRBV7-9 with TRBJ2-3; D may match TRBD1 or TRBD2 (6 bases each). Between the trimmed V and J ends, which lost 5 bases and 4 bases, there was a span of 28 bases. Per germline, CDR1 SEHNR and CDR2 FQNEAQ (reference sequence). This CDR3 is built from 19 residues. Here the CDR3 reads CASSPRTAAGRTTPDTQYF. CDR3 sequence (DNA): TGTGCCAGCAGCCCTAGGACAGCTGCCGGGCGGACTACCCCAGATACGCAGTATTTT.